Listed here are 6 T cell receptor beta chains from one sample, sequenced in a study of cytomegalovirus exposure and HLA in healthy donors (dated by TCRdb to the late 2010s). Libraries came from the immunoSEQ multiplex PCR assay. For the multiplex PCR, a mixture combining 60 forward primers for TCR Vbeta segments and 13 reverse primers for TCR Jbeta segments was used. TCRdb obtained this table from immuneACCESS and retained in-frame rearrangements with V and J assigned. These tables miss some clones; where compared with another copy, unresolved V genes account for less than half of the shortfall, and the remainder is unexplained. For this sample there are over 45,000 clones; roughly 80% appear just once. Roughly 4.5% of the sample belongs to the ten largest clones. The specimen was PBMCs. The receptors were sampled from a man younger than 45 in good health and CMV-seronegative.

CDR3 loop: CASRKGGLGAEAFF. CDR3 DNA: TGTGCCAGCCGGAAGGGGGGACTAGGGGCTGAAGCTTTCTTT. This chain links TRBV14 with TRBJ1-1, with D perhaps matching TRBD1 (6 bases). The germline V and J ends were trimmed by 8 bases and 6 bases, with 19 bases remaining between them. Germline loops: CDR1 SGHDN, CDR2 FVKESK. This CDR3 spans 14 amino acids. The full variable domain, completed using reference TRBV14 and TRBJ1-1, is EAGVTQFPSHSVIEKGQTVTLRCDPISGHDNLYWYRRVMGKEIKFLLHFVKESKQDESGMPNNRFLAERTGGTYSTLKVQPAELEDSGVYFCASRKGGLGAEAFFGQGTRLTVV.

This clone was observed a handful of times. J is TRBJ2-4 and V is TRBV5-4, with TRBD1 identical over 7 bases. Germline CDR1 is SGHNT and CDR2 is YYREEE (reference sequence). V was clipped by 0 bases and J by 15 bases; unmatched bases: 12. CDR3 size: 14 residues. The CDR3 spells CASSLGPRTGWGYF. DNA for the CDR3: TGTGCCAGCAGCTTGGGACCACGGACAGGATGGGGGTACTTC.

V is TRBV28 and J is TRBJ2-3, with 11 bases matching TRBD2. The germline V gene has CDR1 MDHEN and CDR2 SYDVKM. This CDR3 has 20 residues. V was clipped by 4 bases and J by 1 base; unmatched bases: 16. The CDR3 region has the DNA TGTGCCAGCAGTTCCCGACTAGCGGGATGGGTTTTAGGAGGCACAGATACGCAGTATTTT. Translation: CASSSRLAGWVLGGTDTQYF. Drawing the rest from reference TRBV28 and TRBJ2-3, the complete variable domain is DVKVTQSSRYLVKRTGEKVFLECVQDMDHENMFWYRQDPGLGLRLIYFSYDVKMKEKGDIPEGYSVSREKKERFSLILESASTNQTSMYLCASSSRLAGWVLGGTDTQYFGPGTRLTVL.

The rearrangement uses TRBV9 and TRBJ1-6; 7 nucleotides agree with TRBD1. The CDR3 loop spans 14 amino acids. V lost 10 bases to trimming and J lost 9 bases; unmatched junction nucleotides: 13. Germline assignment: CDR1 SGDLS and CDR2 YYNGEE. The CDR3 region is CAGRTKGAGSPLHF. CDR3 nucleotide sequence: TGTGCCGGCCGGACTAAGGGGGCTGGTTCACCCCTCCACTTT.

CDR3 region: CASSLRVAGSRETQYF. The CDR3 DNA is TGTGCCAGCAGCTTAAGGGTAGCGGGGAGCCGAGAGACCCAGTACTTC. V is TRBV7-2 and J is TRBJ2-5, with 8 bases lining up with TRBD2. Looked up from germline, CDR1 is SGHTA and CDR2 is FQGNSA. The CDR3 runs 16 residues. Trimming took 2 bases from V and 4 from J; bases not matched to a gene: 9.

This CDR3 is CASSIDRIRGRGTEAFF. CDR3 in DNA: TGTGCCAGTAGTATAGATCGGATAAGGGGGCGGGGAACTGAAGCTTTCTTT. The J gene is TRBJ1-1, the V gene TRBV19, with 7 bases identical to TRBD1. The germline gives CDR1 LNHDA, CDR2 SQIVND (reference sequence). V shed 0 bases, J shed 5 bases, and the junction held 12 bases outside the gene matches. The CDR3 sequence is 17 residues long.